This T cell receptor (beta chain) was documented in a study of T cell responses to AZD1222 COVID-19 vaccine. CDR3 length: 12 amino acids. The V end was cut by 4 bases, the J end by 8 bases, with 9 bases between. Germline CDR1 is LNHNV and CDR2 is YYDKDF (reference sequence). Some clones are missing from TCRdb's copy, which holds only in-frame ones; the method was immunoSEQ multiplex PCR. The sample lists more than 90,000 clones; roughly 84% were seen once. The sequence came from an adult who received the AZD1222 COVID-19 vaccine. This chain links TRBV15 with TRBJ2-1; possibly TRBD1 or TRBD2 for D (6 bases each). Sample: peripheral blood, taken 28 days after the second AZD1222 dose. CDR3 DNA sequence: TGTGCCACCAGCAAGGGGGGAGATGAGCAGTTCTTC. It codes for CATSKGGDEQFF.